This T cell receptor beta chain comes out of a study of cytomegalovirus exposure and HLA in healthy donors. Study conclusions and caveats: The authors later linked a missense DCLRE1C variant to TCR beta V- and J-gene trimming. Whilst most TCR sequences proved rare, a subset of public TCRs occurred across many donors.

A multiplex PCR was run with 60 Vbeta primers and 13 Jbeta primers. The data were produced by immunoSEQ multiplex PCR, yet TCRdb's version contains in-frame clones alone and is incomplete. The sample yields 100,000 or so clones, 84% seen once. For this clone: The antigen remains undetermined. Other nucleotide sequences from this sample produce the same CDR3.

This receptor was taken from a woman younger than 35 in good health and CMV-seronegative. The specimen sequenced was PBMCs.

The CDR3 DNA reads as TGTGCCAGCAGCGTAGGTGGGAGCTCCTACGAGCAGTACTTC. It yields the protein CASSVGGSSYEQYF. V and J are TRBV9 and TRBJ2-7, with a possible D match to TRBD2 (5 bases). This CDR3 has 14 residues. Germline V lookup: CDR1 SGDLS, CDR2 YYNGEE. V was cut by 0 bases and J by 0 bases, with 7 bases left in between.